These T cell receptor beta chains were read from a single sample in a study of T cell responses to AZD1222 COVID-19 vaccine. Assay used: immunoSEQ multiplex PCR; TCRdb lists only in-frame clones, some missing. The table includes over 110,000 clones, approximately 94% detected once. Here the sequenced sample was peripheral blood, taken on day 0 of AZD1222 vaccination. The receptors here all came from an adult in good health. CDR3s include the opening cysteine and the closing phenylalanine or tryptophan. A D gene is named only where the DNA matches it firmly. Part of the rows lack a size; the others show once, few, many or a class for expanded clones.

clone size: once; CDR3 length: 16; J gene: TRBJ2-7; V gene: TRBV28; D gene: TRBD2; CDR3 DNA: TGTGCCAGCACTTCTTCGTCCGGGACTAGCCCCTACGAGCAGTACTTC; CDR3 protein: CASTSSSGTSPYEQYF
clone size: medium-sized; CDR3 length: 15; J gene: TRBJ1-4; V gene: TRBV4-3; D gene: TRBD1; CDR3 DNA: TGCGCCAGCAGCCAGGGGACAGGGTCTAATGAAAAACTGTTTTTT; CDR3 protein: CASSQGTGSNEKLFF
clone size: -; CDR3 length: 15; J gene: TRBJ1-4; V gene: TRBV7-6; D gene: -; CDR3 DNA: TGTGCCAGCAGCGCCGGGAGTTCAACTAATGAAAAACTGTTTTTT; CDR3 protein: CASSAGSSTNEKLFF
clone size: -; CDR3 length: 16; J gene: TRBJ2-2; V gene: TRBV24-1; D gene: -; CDR3 DNA: TGTGCCACCATACGGAGGGCAGGACAGAACACCGGGGAGCTGTTTTTT; CDR3 protein: CATIRRAGQNTGELFF
clone size: -; CDR3 length: 17; J gene: TRBJ1-1; V gene: TRBV5-5; D gene: -; CDR3 DNA: TGTGCCAGCAGCTCCCCGCCGAGGGGGAACAATAACCCTGAAGCTTTCTTT; CDR3 protein: CASSSPPRGNNNPEAFF
clone size: -; CDR3 length: 15; J gene: TRBJ2-5; V gene: TRBV7-2; D gene: -; CDR3 DNA: TGTGCCAGCAGCTTTAATGGGGGGGCTGGGGAGACCCAGTACTTC; CDR3 protein: CASSFNGGAGETQYF
clone size: -; CDR3 length: 15; J gene: TRBJ1-6; V gene: TRBV5-1; D gene: -; CDR3 DNA: TGCGCCAGCAGCTTGAGGCAGGGCGATAATTCACCCCTCCACTTT; CDR3 protein: CASSLRQGDNSPLHF
clone size: -; CDR3 length: 14; J gene: TRBJ2-5; V gene: TRBV5-1; D gene: -; CDR3 DNA: TGCGCCAGCAGCTTGGTAGCAGACCAAGAGACCCAGTACTTC; CDR3 protein: CASSLVADQETQYF
clone size: few; CDR3 length: 13; J gene: TRBJ2-1; V gene: TRBV3-1/TRBV3-2; D gene: -; CDR3 DNA: TGTGCCAGCAGCTCAGGATTAGGCAATGAGCAGTTCTTC; CDR3 protein: CASSSGLGNEQFF
clone size: -; CDR3 length: 14; J gene: TRBJ2-7; V gene: TRBV7-8; D gene: -; CDR3 DNA: TGTGCCAGCAGCCCACGGGACGGATGGATGGAGCAGTACTTC; CDR3 protein: CASSPRDGWMEQYF
clone size: -; CDR3 length: 15; J gene: TRBJ2-7; V gene: TRBV5-1; D gene: TRBD1; CDR3 DNA: TGCGCCAGCAGGTCGACAGGGGCCAGCTCCTACGAGCAGTACTTC; CDR3 protein: CASRSTGASSYEQYF
clone size: -; CDR3 length: 16; J gene: TRBJ2-1; V gene: TRBV7-2; D gene: TRBD2; CDR3 DNA: TGTGCCAGCAGCCCGGGAAGCGGGGGGAGTCTCCATGAGCAGTTCTTC; CDR3 protein: CASSPGSGGSLHEQFF
clone size: -; CDR3 length: 14; J gene: TRBJ1-2; V gene: TRBV9; D gene: -; CDR3 DNA: TGTGCCAGCAGCGGGGGCGGCTCTAACTATGGCTACACCTTC; CDR3 protein: CASSGGGSNYGYTF
clone size: -; CDR3 length: 15; J gene: TRBJ1-4; V gene: TRBV19; D gene: TRBD1; CDR3 DNA: TGTGCCAGTAGTACAAATACAGGGGAGGGCGAAAAACTGTTTTTT; CDR3 protein: CASSTNTGEGEKLFF
clone size: once; CDR3 length: 13; J gene: TRBJ1-4; V gene: TRBV5-1; D gene: TRBD1; CDR3 DNA: TGCGCCAGCAGCGACAGGGCAAGTGAAAAACTGTTTTTT; CDR3 protein: CASSDRASEKLFF
clone size: -; CDR3 length: 14; J gene: TRBJ1-4; V gene: TRBV6-5; D gene: -; CDR3 DNA: TGTGCCAGCAGTTACGGGGGGGCCAATGAAAAACTGTTTTTT; CDR3 protein: CASSYGGANEKLFF
clone size: -; CDR3 length: 15; J gene: TRBJ2-3; V gene: TRBV28; D gene: -; CDR3 DNA: TGTGCCAGCAGTGCGAGCGGGCGACAAATGGATACGCAGTATTTT; CDR3 protein: CASSASGRQMDTQYF
clone size: -; CDR3 length: 15; J gene: TRBJ2-1; V gene: TRBV24-1; D gene: TRBD1; CDR3 DNA: TGTGCCACCAGTGGATCTCCCGGGACAGGGAATGAGCAGTTCTTC; CDR3 protein: CATSGSPGTGNEQFF
clone size: -; CDR3 length: 13; J gene: TRBJ2-3; V gene: TRBV19; D gene: -; CDR3 DNA: TGTGCCAGTAGTATAGGAAGCCCAGATACGCAGTATTTT; CDR3 protein: CASSIGSPDTQYF
clone size: -; CDR3 length: 16; J gene: TRBJ2-2; V gene: TRBV5-5; D gene: -; CDR3 DNA: TGTGCCAGCAGCTCGGTCGGGACTCCCCCTACCGGGGAGCTGTTTTTT; CDR3 protein: CASSSVGTPPTGELFF
clone size: -; CDR3 length: 15; J gene: TRBJ2-1; V gene: TRBV10-1; D gene: TRBD2; CDR3 DNA: TGCGCCAGCAGTGTGGGGAGCGGGGGGGGTAATGAGCAGTTCTTC; CDR3 protein: CASSVGSGGGNEQFF
clone size: -; CDR3 length: 14; J gene: TRBJ1-2; V gene: TRBV9; D gene: -; CDR3 DNA: TGTGCCAGCAGCGTAGGCTCAGGGGACTATGGCTACACCTTC; CDR3 protein: CASSVGSGDYGYTF
clone size: once; CDR3 length: 14; J gene: TRBJ1-2; V gene: TRBV18; D gene: -; CDR3 DNA: TGTGCCAGCTCACCAGTGACACCTACCTATGGCTACACCTTC; CDR3 protein: CASSPVTPTYGYTF
clone size: -; CDR3 length: 15; J gene: TRBJ2-1; V gene: TRBV5-1; D gene: TRBD1; CDR3 DNA: TGCGCCAGCAGCCCGCCCCTCGACAGGGGCAATGAGCAGTTCTTC; CDR3 protein: CASSPPLDRGNEQFF
clone size: -; CDR3 length: 21; J gene: TRBJ2-5; V gene: TRBV7-8; D gene: TRBD2; CDR3 DNA: TGTGCCAGCAGCTCATTGCCCGGGACTAGCGGGGGGGCGCGCGGTTGGGAGACCCAGTACTTC; CDR3 protein: CASSSLPGTSGGARGWETQYF
clone size: -; CDR3 length: 15; J gene: TRBJ2-2; V gene: TRBV19; D gene: -; CDR3 DNA: TGTGCCAGTAGTTACAGGAGGATAGGAGGCGGGGAGCTGTTTTTT; CDR3 protein: CASSYRRIGGGELFF
clone size: -; CDR3 length: 17; J gene: TRBJ2-3; V gene: TRBV7-2; D gene: TRBD2; CDR3 DNA: TGTGCCAGCAGCTACTATACTAGCGGGGGGGCCCCGTATACGCAGTATTTT; CDR3 protein: CASSYYTSGGAPYTQYF
clone size: -; CDR3 length: 15; J gene: TRBJ2-5; V gene: TRBV6-1; D gene: TRBD2; CDR3 DNA: TGTGCCACGAGACGGGCGGGAGATCCCCCAGAGACCCAGTACTTC; CDR3 protein: CATRRAGDPPETQYF
clone size: -; CDR3 length: 16; J gene: TRBJ1-5; V gene: TRBV18; D gene: -; CDR3 DNA: TGTGCCAGCTCACCGGACAGCTCCACGGGCAATCAGCCCCAGCATTTT; CDR3 protein: CASSPDSSTGNQPQHF
clone size: -; CDR3 length: 14; J gene: TRBJ2-3; V gene: TRBV21-1; D gene: -; CDR3 DNA: TGTGCCAGCAGCACAGGGGCGCCCACAGATACGCAGTATTTT; CDR3 protein: CASSTGAPTDTQYF
clone size: -; CDR3 length: 17; J gene: TRBJ2-1; V gene: TRBV7-2; D gene: TRBD2; CDR3 DNA: TGTGCCAGCAGCTGGACCGGGACTAGCGGGGGGAGCAATGAGCAGTTCTTC; CDR3 protein: CASSWTGTSGGSNEQFF
clone size: -; CDR3 length: 15; J gene: TRBJ1-2; V gene: TRBV5-1; D gene: -; CDR3 DNA: TGCGCCAGCAGCCCCTTATTGACAGTCAGTGGAGGCTACACCTTC; CDR3 protein: CASSPLLTVSGGYTF
clone size: -; CDR3 length: 14; J gene: TRBJ2-7; V gene: TRBV6-5; D gene: TRBD2; CDR3 DNA: TGTGCCAGCAGTTTGACTAGCGGGTGGTACGAGCAGTACTTC; CDR3 protein: CASSLTSGWYEQYF
clone size: -; CDR3 length: 18; J gene: TRBJ2-5; V gene: TRBV11-2; D gene: TRBD2; CDR3 DNA: TGTGCCAGCAGCTTAGTAGCGGGGAGCGGAGGGGCCCAAGAGACCCAGTACTTC; CDR3 protein: CASSLVAGSGGAQETQYF
clone size: -; CDR3 length: 15; J gene: TRBJ2-1; V gene: TRBV6-1; D gene: -; CDR3 DNA: TGTGCCAGCAGTGAACGGTGGGACCCCTACAATGAGCAGTTCTTC; CDR3 protein: CASSERWDPYNEQFF
clone size: -; CDR3 length: 12; J gene: TRBJ1-1; V gene: TRBV6-6; D gene: -; CDR3 DNA: TGTGCCGCTCGTAGGGGCGTGACTGAAGCTTTCTTT; CDR3 protein: CAARRGVTEAFF
clone size: -; CDR3 length: 12; J gene: TRBJ1-2; V gene: TRBV2; D gene: -; CDR3 DNA: TGTGCCATTCCCGGACTTAACTATGGCTACACCTTC; CDR3 protein: CAIPGLNYGYTF
clone size: -; CDR3 length: 18; J gene: TRBJ1-3; V gene: TRBV21-1; D gene: -; CDR3 DNA: TGTGCCAGCAGCAAACGCCGGGACAGACTTGCCTCTGGAAACACCATATATTTT; CDR3 protein: CASSKRRDRLASGNTIYF
clone size: -; CDR3 length: 18; J gene: TRBJ2-1; V gene: TRBV7-9; D gene: TRBD2; CDR3 DNA: TGTGCCAGCAGACTATTCCCGGGACTAGTAAGCGGAAACAATGAGCAGTTCTTC; CDR3 protein: CASRLFPGLVSGNNEQFF
clone size: -; CDR3 length: 14; J gene: TRBJ1-2; V gene: TRBV4-3; D gene: -; CDR3 DNA: TGCGCCAGCAGCCAAGGGTTCGACAGCTATGGCTACACCTTC; CDR3 protein: CASSQGFDSYGYTF
clone size: few; CDR3 length: 14; J gene: TRBJ2-7; V gene: TRBV2; D gene: TRBD1; CDR3 DNA: TGTGCCAGCAGAGACAGGGGGGGTATCTACGAGCAGTACTTC; CDR3 protein: CASRDRGGIYEQYF